Listed here is a single TCR beta chain. The data were taken from a study of blood T cell repertoires in COVID-19. Study details: Samples representing acute and convalescent COVID-19 were sourced from the United States, Italy and Spain. PBMCs, B-cell-depleted T cells, or T cells were the source of the cDNA or gDNA that made up the material.

Authors' analysis steps: Estimates of nucleated cell counts were drawn from the amplification of reference gene primers. Assay used: immunoSEQ multiplex PCR; TCRdb lists only in-frame clones, some missing. The DNA was the basis for D and trimming; V, J and clone size are from that table. The sample holds 50,000 to 55,000 clones, roughly 84% seen once. After removal of 0 bases from V and 6 bases from J, the junction contained 13 bases not matched to a gene. Per the germline V gene, CDR1 is LGHNA and CDR2 is YSLEER. The CDR3 is 18 residues long. The specimen was peripheral blood. The origin of this receptor is a man over 45 with active COVID-19. The genes are TRBV4-3 and TRBJ2-4; 8 bases map to TRBD1. CDR3 in DNA: TGCGCCAGCAGCCAAGATAGAGGGAGGTCGGGACAGGTAAACATTCAGTACTTC. It is translated as CASSQDRGRSGQVNIQYF.